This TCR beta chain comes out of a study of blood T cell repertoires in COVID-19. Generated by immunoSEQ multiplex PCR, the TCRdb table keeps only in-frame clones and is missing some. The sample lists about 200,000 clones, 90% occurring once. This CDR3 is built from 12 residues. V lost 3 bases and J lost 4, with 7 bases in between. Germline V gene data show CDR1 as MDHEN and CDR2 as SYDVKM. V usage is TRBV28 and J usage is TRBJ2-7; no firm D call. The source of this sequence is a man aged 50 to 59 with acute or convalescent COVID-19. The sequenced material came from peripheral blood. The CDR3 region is CASSFLSYEQYF. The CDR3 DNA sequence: TGTGCCAGCAGTTTCCTTAGTTACGAGCAGTACTTC.